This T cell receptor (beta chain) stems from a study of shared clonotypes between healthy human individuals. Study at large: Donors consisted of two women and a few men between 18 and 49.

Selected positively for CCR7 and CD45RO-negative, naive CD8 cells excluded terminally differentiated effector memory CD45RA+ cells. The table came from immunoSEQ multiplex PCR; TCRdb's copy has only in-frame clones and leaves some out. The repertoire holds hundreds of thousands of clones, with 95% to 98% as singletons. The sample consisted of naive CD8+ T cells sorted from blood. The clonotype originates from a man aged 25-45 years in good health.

CDR3 region: CASSVGGILSEQYF. The CDR3 coding sequence is TGTGCCAGCAGCGTAGGAGGGATTTTGTCCGAGCAGTACTTC. The V and J genes are TRBV9 and TRBJ2-7, with D possibly matching TRBD2 (5 bases). Looked up from germline, CDR1 is SGDLS and CDR2 is YYNGEE. V gave up 0 bases and J gave up 6 bases, with 13 bases separating them. This CDR3 region has 14 residues.